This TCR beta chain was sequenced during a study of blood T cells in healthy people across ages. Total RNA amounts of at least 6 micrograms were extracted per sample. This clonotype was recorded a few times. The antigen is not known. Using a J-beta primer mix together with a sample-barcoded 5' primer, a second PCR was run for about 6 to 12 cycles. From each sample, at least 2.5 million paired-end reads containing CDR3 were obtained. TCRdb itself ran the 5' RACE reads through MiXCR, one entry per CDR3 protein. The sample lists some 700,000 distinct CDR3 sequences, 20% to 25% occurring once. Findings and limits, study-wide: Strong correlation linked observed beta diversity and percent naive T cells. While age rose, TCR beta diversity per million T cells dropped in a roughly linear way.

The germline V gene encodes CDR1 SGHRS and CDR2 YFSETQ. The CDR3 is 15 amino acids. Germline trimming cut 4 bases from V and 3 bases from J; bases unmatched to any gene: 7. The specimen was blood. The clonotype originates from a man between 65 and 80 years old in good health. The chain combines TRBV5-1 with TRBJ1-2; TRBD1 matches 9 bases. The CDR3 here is CASSPQTGGDYGYTF. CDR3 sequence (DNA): TGCGCCAGCAGCCCTCAGACAGGGGGTGACTATGGCTACACCTTC.